This T cell receptor beta chain originates from a study of T cells after yellow fever vaccination. Study results and caveats: Only a small proportion of the clonotypes turned up in both the CD4 and the CD8 compartments, likely arising from convergent recombination. Booster samples showed a return of most primary-vaccination clones (approximately 95% CD4, approximately 88% CD8).

Trimming took 0 bases from V and 6 from J; bases not matched to a gene: 8. Germline CDR1 reads SGHTA; CDR2 reads FQGTGA. The CDR3 spans 16 residues. TCRdb analysed the 5' RACE reads with MiXCR anew, one entry per CDR3 protein. Of under 300,000 distinct CDR3 sequences listed, under 15% are singletons. Concerning this clonotype: Its target is unknown.

The genes are TRBV7-3 and TRBJ2-1; 7 bases align to TRBD2. The receptor was isolated from a young man who received the YFV17D yellow fever vaccine. The sequencing here drew on CD4+ T cells sorted from PBMCs, taken 45 days after the yellow fever booster vaccination. The CDR3 DNA follows: TGTGCCAGCAGCTTAACGAGGTCGGGGAGGGGCAATGAGCAGTTCTTC. It translates to CASSLTRSGRGNEQFF.